Presented here are 7 T cell receptor beta chains from one specimen sequenced in a study of control samples from healthy donors and cancer patients. Here immunoSEQ multiplex PCR was the method, and the copy in TCRdb shows in-frame clones only, minus some. The data hold about 160,000 clones, with 90% to 95% observed a single time. The sample comprised PBMCs. All receptors derive from a man aged 55 to 70 with colorectal cancer.

The rearrangement joins TRBV3-1 (or the pseudogene TRBV3-2) to TRBJ1-2, with D possibly being TRBD1 (6 bases). CDR1 and CDR2 from the germline V gene are LGHDT and YNNKEL (reference sequence). V gave up 0 bases and J gave up 4 bases, with 9 bases separating them. The CDR3 consists of 14 residues. The CDR3 region has the DNA TGTGCCAGCAGCCAAGAAGTAGGGGGCTATGGCTACACCTTC. Its protein is CASSQEVGGYGYTF.

This clone appeared once. V is TRBV7-2 and J is TRBJ2-5; D gene ambiguous. Germline values: CDR1 SGHTA, CDR2 FQGNSA. The CDR3 contains 14 residues. The V end was cut by 5 bases, the J end by 4 bases, with 14 bases between. The chain's CDR3 is CASSKDGLGETQYF. The CDR3 bases are TGTGCCAGCAGCAAGGATGGTCTAGGAGAGACCCAGTACTTC.

This clone was seen just once. The chain couples TRBV28 to TRBJ2-5, with unresolved D. V lost 1 base to trimming and J lost 5 bases, with 5 bases between them. This CDR3 is 12 amino acids long. Germline loops: CDR1 MDHEN, CDR2 SYDVKM. The CDR3 DNA reads as TGTGCCAGCAGTTTATCCCACGAGACCCAGTACTTC. This codes for CASSLSHETQYF.

This chain connects TRBV6-4 to TRBJ1-2; perhaps TRBD1 as D (6 bases). The CDR3 has 15 amino acids. Germline V CDR1 and CDR2: MRHNA, SNTAGT. Trimming shortened V by 3 bases and J by 7 bases, and 18 bases separated the two germline ends. The CDR3 is CASSETLGTRTGYTF. Written as DNA, the CDR3 is TGTGCCAGCAGTGAGACCCTCGGGACAAGGACTGGCTACACCTTC.

This rearrangement joins TRBV27 to TRBJ2-2; D not certain. The ends were cut back, 6 bases at V and 1 base at J, with 3 bases in the middle. This CDR3 spans 12 amino acids. Germline V lookup: CDR1 MNHEY, CDR2 SMNVEV (reference sequence). The DNA of the CDR3 is TGTGCCAGCAGGAGGAACACCGGGGAGCTGTTTTTT. Encoded protein: CASRRNTGELFF.

The chain combines TRBV11-2 with TRBJ2-2, with D possibly matching TRBD1 (8 bases). The V gene's germline CDR1 is SGHAT and CDR2 FQNNGV. This CDR3 has 15 residues. Trimming removed 6 bases from V and 7 bases from J, with 18 bases in between. The CDR3 DNA sequence: TGTGCCAGCAGAGTTACAGGGGGGGACGGCGGGGAGCTGTTTTTT. Protein: CASRVTGGDGGELFF. The variable domain in full, completed from reference TRBV11-2 and TRBJ2-2, reads EAGVAQSPRYKIIEKRQSVAFWCNPISGHATLYWYQQILGQGPKLLIQFQNNGVVDDSQLPKDRFSAERLKGVDSTLKIQPAKLEDSAVYLCASRVTGGDGGELFFGEGSRLTVL.

This sequence joins TRBV7-8 and TRBJ2-5; 11 nucleotides align to TRBD2. The CDR3 covers 15 residues. CDR1 and CDR2 from the germline V gene are SGHVS and FQNEAQ. V lost 2 bases and J lost 2; bases outside the gene matches: 1. This CDR3 reads CASSLLAGGQETQYF. The CDR3 DNA sequence: TGTGCCAGCAGCTTACTAGCGGGGGGACAAGAGACCCAGTACTTC. Complete variable domain (other parts from reference TRBV7-8 and TRBJ2-5): GAGVSQSPRYKVAKRGQDVALRCDPISGHVSLFWYQQALGQGPEFLTYFQNEAQLDKSGLPSDRFFAERPEGSVSTLKIQRTQQEDSAVYLCASSLLAGGQETQYFGPGTRLLVL.